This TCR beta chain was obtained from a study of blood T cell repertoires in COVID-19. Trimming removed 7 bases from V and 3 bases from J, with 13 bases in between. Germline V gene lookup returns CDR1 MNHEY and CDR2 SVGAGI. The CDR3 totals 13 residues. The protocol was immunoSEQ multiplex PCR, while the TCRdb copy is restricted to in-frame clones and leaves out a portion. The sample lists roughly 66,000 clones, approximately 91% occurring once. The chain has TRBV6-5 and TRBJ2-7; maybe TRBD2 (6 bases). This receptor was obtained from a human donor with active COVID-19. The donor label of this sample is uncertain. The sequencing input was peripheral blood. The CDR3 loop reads CASIGTSLYEQYF. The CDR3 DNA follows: TGTGCCAGCATTGGGACTTCTCTCTACGAGCAGTACTTC.